Listed here are 21 T cell receptor beta chains from one sample, sequenced in a study of vaccination and CD4 T cells after COVID-19. The treatment denotes: roughly 10-day PBMC culture with coronavirus spike peptide pools or control peptides (ViraFEST assay). These receptors have no identified antigens. The Oncomine TCR Beta short-read assay sequenced DNA from cultured CD4+ T cells. TCRdb re-analysed the PCR reads in MiXCR, keeping a single row per CDR3 protein. The sample has some 15,000 distinct CDR3 sequences; around 24% are singletons. The sequences come from CD4+ T cells from blood, cultured in vitro, collected after SARS-CoV-2 vaccination. These receptors came from a human donor who had recovered from COVID-19.

V gene TRBV5-5 combines with J gene TRBJ2-5; TRBD2 agrees at 16 bases. V was clipped by 5 bases and J by 5 bases; unmatched bases: 6. CDR3 length: 16 amino acids. Germline loops: CDR1 SGHKS, CDR2 YYEKEE (reference sequence). The CDR3 loop reads CASSPGLAGGIETQYF. The CDR3 bases are TGTGCCAGCAGTCCGGGACTAGCGGGAGGGATCGAGACCCAGTACTTC.

The sample holds a few counts of this clonotype. Germline and junction disagree at one end, which may indicate a read error. This chain uses TRBV2 with TRBJ2-7; the match to TRBD2 covers 8 bases. The CDR3 contains 15 residues. Germline V gene sequence: CDR1 SNHLY, CDR2 FYNNEI. The CDR3 spells CASRNSGTRSSEQYF. The CDR3 DNA is TGTGCCAGCAGGAACTCCGGGACTAGGTCCTCCGAGCAGTACTTC.

The V gene is TRBV6-1, the J gene TRBJ1-3, with TRBD1 as a possible D gene (6 bases). CDR3 length: 16 residues. The V gene lost 3 bases and the J gene lost 5 bases, with 17 bases spanning the gap. The germline V gene has CDR1 MNHNS and CDR2 SASEGT. The chain's CDR3 is CASSDPGGPKRNTIYF. The CDR3 nucleotides are TGTGCCAGCAGTGACCCCGGGGGCCCAAAAAGAAACACCATATATTTT.

The chain is built from TRBV7-8 and TRBJ1-5; the D is unclear. Germline-derived CDR1 and CDR2 are SGHVS and FQNEAQ. This CDR3 has 15 residues. V lost 1 base and J 4 bases, leaving 11 bases between the germline ends. The CDR3 reads CASSLGLRKNQPQHF. The CDR3 DNA reads as TGTGCCAGCAGCTTAGGTCTAAGAAAGAATCAGCCCCAGCATTTT. Complete variable domain (other parts from reference TRBV7-8 and TRBJ1-5): GAGVSQSPRYKVAKRGQDVALRCDPISGHVSLFWYQQALGQGPEFLTYFQNEAQLDKSGLPSDRFFAERPEGSVSTLKIQRTQQEDSAVYLCASSLGLRKNQPQHFGDGTRLSIL.

This clonotype turned up a few times. The rearrangement links TRBV18 to TRBJ1-3; TRBD1 matches 7 bases. Germline values: CDR1 KGHSH, CDR2 LQKENI. V lost 6 bases, J lost 7 bases, and 12 bases stayed unmatched. The CDR3 is made up of 15 amino acids. CDR3 region: CASSQQGGDRNTIYF. CDR3 DNA: TGTGCCAGCTCCCAGCAGGGGGGCGACAGGAACACCATATATTTT.

The rearrangement links TRBV6-1 to TRBJ1-1; D is perhaps TRBD1 (6 bases). From germline, CDR1 is MNHNS and CDR2 SASEGT. CDR3 length: 14 amino acids. Between the trimmed V and J ends, which lost 6 bases and 4 bases, there was a span of 15 bases. CDR3 sequence (DNA): TGTGCCAGCAGACCCAGGGGCGGCGTCACTGAAGCTTTCTTT. It yields the protein CASRPRGGVTEAFF.

The chain links TRBV27 to TRBJ2-1, with 8 bases that match TRBD2. V lost 2 bases to trimming and J lost 5 bases; unmatched junction nucleotides: 5. CDR1 and CDR2 (germline): MNHEY, SMNVEV (reference sequence). This CDR3 has 15 residues. CDR3 DNA: TGTGCCAGCAGTTTAGAGCGGGGGACCCACAATGAGCAGTTCTTC. Protein: CASSLERGTHNEQFF.

Within the sample, this clonotype is medium-sized. The J gene is TRBJ2-3, the V gene TRBV12-3 or TRBV12-4, with TRBD2 matching 10 bases. There are 16 residues in the CDR3. With 5 bases clipped from V and 0 bases from J, the junction kept 5 bases outside the gene matches. In DNA, the CDR3 is TGTGCCAGCAGTCTCAGACTAGCGGGTAGCACAGATACGCAGTATTTT. It yields the protein CASSLRLAGSTDTQYF.

The genes are TRBV5-1 and TRBJ2-7; D may correspond to TRBD1 or TRBD2 (5 bases each). In germline, CDR1 is SGHRS, CDR2 YFSETQ. Between the trimmed V and J ends, which lost 5 bases and 4 bases, there was a span of 13 bases. The CDR3 extends over 13 amino acids. The CDR3 loop reads CASRQTREYEQYF. In nucleotides, the CDR3 is TGCGCCAGCAGGCAGACCAGGGAGTACGAGCAGTACTTC.

This chain joins TRBV6-1 and TRBJ1-5; 7 nucleotides line up with TRBD1. Germline lookup yields CDR1 MNHNS and CDR2 SASEGT. The V and J ends lost 2 bases and 5 bases, in that order; junction bases with no gene match: 6. The CDR3 covers 15 residues. CDR3 region: CASSEPRGGDQPQHF. The CDR3 coding sequence is TGTGCCAGCAGTGAACCCAGGGGGGGTGATCAGCCCCAGCATTTT.

The V call is TRBV6-4, the J call TRBJ1-3; 7 bases align to TRBD1. V was clipped by 4 bases and J by 0 bases; unmatched bases: 6. Germline values: CDR1 MRHNA, CDR2 SNTAGT. The CDR3 consists of 16 residues. CDR3 DNA: TGTGCCAGCAGTGGTACAGGGGACTTCTCTGGAAACACCATATATTTT. It encodes CASSGTGDFSGNTIYF.

The chain uses TRBV19 and TRBJ2-3; 9 positions match TRBD2. The CDR3 is 15 residues long. CDR1 and CDR2 (germline): LNHDA, SQIVND (reference sequence). The J segment lost 4 bases and the V segment lost 6 bases, leaving 8 bases of the junction unmatched. CDR3 coding DNA: TGTGCCAGTAGCCCCCCCATAGCGGGAGCAGATACGCAGTATTTT. Encoded protein: CASSPPIAGADTQYF.

In its sample, this clonotype is medium-sized. J is TRBJ2-7 and V is TRBV7-2; D tentatively reads TRBD1 or TRBD2 (6 bases each). Between the trimmed V and J ends, which lost 5 bases and 4 bases, there was a span of 18 bases. The CDR3 totals 15 residues. Germline V gene data show CDR1 as SGHTA and CDR2 as FQGNSA. CDR3 in DNA: TGTGCCAGCAGCCCACAGGGAGGTCTAGGGTACGAGCAGTACTTC. Translation: CASSPQGGLGYEQYF.

This chain connects TRBV19 to TRBJ2-1; either TRBD1 or TRBD2 may supply D (7 bases each). CDR1 is LNHDA, CDR2 SQIVND, per germline (reference sequence). The CDR3 sequence is 15 residues long. With 7 bases removed from V and 8 bases from J, the gap between germline ends came to 21 bases. DNA for the CDR3: TGTGCCAGTACGGCCCAGGGGGGAGGGCGGTATGAGCAGTTCTTC. Translating gives CASTAQGGGRYEQFF.

The chain recombines TRBV20-1 with TRBJ2-7, with 7 bases that match TRBD2. Looked up from germline, CDR1 is DFQATT and CDR2 is SNEGSKA (reference sequence). This CDR3 spans 16 amino acids. The junction had 13 bases not matched to a gene; V was cut back by 5 bases and J by 0 bases. This CDR3 reads CSAYSFTSAYSYEQYF. The CDR3 DNA reads TGCAGTGCTTATTCTTTTACTAGCGCCTACTCCTACGAGCAGTACTTC.

By sample fraction, this clonotype is medium-sized. The chain is built from TRBV7-8 and TRBJ2-4; 15 bases map to TRBD2. The germline gives CDR1 SGHVS, CDR2 FQNEAQ. This CDR3 contains 20 residues. V shed 5 bases, J shed 1 base, and the junction held 12 bases outside the gene matches. The CDR3 spells CASSPPGTSGRPLAKNIQYF. For the CDR3, the DNA is TGTGCCAGCAGCCCCCCCGGGACTAGCGGGAGGCCTCTGGCCAAAAACATTCAGTACTTC.

This clonotype was recorded only once. An end of the junction does not agree with germline; a read error may underlie this. The chain carries TRBV7-2 and TRBJ1-5; the D is unclear. This CDR3 is 15 amino acids long. Germline-derived CDR1 and CDR2 are SGHTA and FQGNSA. In nucleotides, the CDR3 is TGTGCCAGCAGCTTAGCGCTCGGGAGTGGTCAGCTCCAGCATTTT. This sequence encodes CASSLALGSGQLQHF.

The chain recombines TRBV20-1 with TRBJ2-2, with a weak D call TRBD1 (6 bases). Germline CDR1 is DFQATT and CDR2 is SNEGSKA (reference sequence). V shed 5 bases and J shed 0 bases, with 10 bases lying between them. This CDR3 is 14 amino acids long. The CDR3 sequence: CSAGRGANTGELFF. The CDR3 DNA follows: TGCAGTGCTGGCAGGGGTGCGAACACCGGGGAGCTGTTTTTT.

The chain links TRBV12-3 or TRBV12-4 to TRBJ2-7; either TRBD1 or TRBD2 may fit D (5 bases each). Deletions cut 6 bases from V and 0 bases from J, with 15 bases between. The CDR3 length is 15 residues. The CDR3 loop reads CASSLLGTFSYEQYF. CDR3 DNA: TGTGCCAGCAGCTTGCTAGGGACCTTCTCCTACGAGCAGTACTTC.

This chain joins TRBV27 and TRBJ2-7, with 8 nucleotides matching TRBD2. V lost 0 bases and J lost 3; bases outside the gene matches: 4. The CDR3 contains 15 residues. The germline CDR1 and CDR2 sequences are MNHEY and SMNVEV (reference sequence). CDR3 protein: CASSLSLREGYEQYF. The DNA for the CDR3 is TGTGCCAGCAGTTTATCCCTACGGGAGGGCTACGAGCAGTACTTC.

The chain is built from TRBV12-3 or TRBV12-4 and TRBJ2-1; D may match TRBD1 or TRBD2 (6 bases each). This CDR3 comprises 15 residues. Trimming shortened V by 4 bases and J by 8 bases, and 18 bases separated the two germline ends. CDR3 loop: CASSSNSHGGDEQFF. The CDR3 bases are TGTGCCAGCAGTTCCAACTCCCACGGGGGCGATGAGCAGTTCTTC.